The 8 T cell receptor beta chains in this list originate from one sample, sequenced in a study of T cells after yellow fever vaccination. TCRdb independently ran MiXCR on the 5' RACE reads; one entry per CDR3 protein. The table lists around 100,000 distinct CDR3 sequences, around 5.8% of them singletons. Here the sequenced sample was CD8+ T cells sorted from PBMCs, taken 10 days after the yellow fever booster vaccination. These receptors came from a man between 18 and 29 years old who received the YFV17D yellow fever vaccine.

The V gene is TRBV7-2, the J gene TRBJ2-5; 11 nucleotides agree with TRBD2. The CDR3 runs to 15 residues. Germline CDR1 is SGHTA and CDR2 is FQGNSA. The V gene end was trimmed by 5 bases and the J gene end by 5 bases; junction bases not matched to a gene: 7. CDR3 sequence (DNA): TGTGCCAGCAGCCCCTTAGCGGGGGGGGTGGAGACCCAGTACTTC. Amino acid sequence: CASSPLAGGVETQYF.

Only a few counts were recorded for this clonotype. The chain uses TRBV5-8 and TRBJ1-1; D is uncertain. The CDR3 is 16 amino acids. Germline-derived CDR1 and CDR2 are SGHTS and YDEGEE. Trimming stripped 4 bases from V and 1 base from J, with 17 bases between. As DNA, the CDR3 is TGTGCCAGCAGCCCAAGACTCGAGGGCCCGAACACTGAAGCTTTCTTT. It codes for CASSPRLEGPNTEAFF.

This clonotype was seen ten or more times. The V and J genes are TRBV20-1 and TRBJ2-7; maybe TRBD2 (5 bases). Germline V gene lookup returns CDR1 DFQATT and CDR2 SNEGSKA (reference sequence). V lost 2 bases, J lost 0 bases, and 14 bases lay in between. This CDR3 has 15 amino acids. The CDR3 nucleotides read TGCAGTGCTAGACCTCACCTCGCGGGCTCCTACGAGCAGTACTTC. The encoded protein is CSARPHLAGSYEQYF.

This chain uses TRBV29-1 with TRBJ1-1, with D tentatively TRBD1 (5 bases). Deletions cut 3 bases from V and 1 base from J, with 9 bases between. Germline CDR1 and CDR2: SQVTM and ANQGSEA. This CDR3 has 13 residues. CDR3: CSVDQGENTEAFF. Here the CDR3 DNA reads TGCAGCGTTGACCAGGGAGAGAACACTGAAGCTTTCTTT.

This clonotype has only a few counts. This chain uses TRBV6-5 with TRBJ1-5; 9 bases are a match to TRBD1. Germline V CDR1 and CDR2: MNHEY, SVGAGI. The V segment lost 5 bases and the J segment 3 bases; nucleotides outside the gene matches: 2. The CDR3 spans 14 residues. CDR3 nucleotide sequence: TGTGCCAGCAGTGGGACAGGGTACAATCAGCCCCAGCATTTT. Translation gives CASSGTGYNQPQHF.

The DNA for the CDR3 is TGTGCCAGCAGCATAAACTTGGGGACGGGGACCTACAATGAGCAGTTCTTC. Translated, it gives CASSINLGTGTYNEQFF. The chain recombines TRBV7-6 with TRBJ2-1, with D tentatively TRBD1 or TRBD2 (5 bases each). Trimming shortened V by 5 bases and J by 2 bases, and 19 bases separated the two germline ends. The CDR3 runs to 17 residues. Germline V gene lookup returns CDR1 SGHVS and CDR2 FNYEAQ.

J is TRBJ2-1 and V is TRBV4-3; 9 bases align to TRBD2. Germline V lookup: CDR1 LGHNA, CDR2 YSLEER. The CDR3 spans 17 residues. V lost 1 base to trimming and J lost 2 bases; unmatched junction nucleotides: 6. For the CDR3, the DNA is TGCGCCAGCAGCCAAGTAATAGCGGGGGAGACCTACAATGAGCAGTTCTTC. It translates to CASSQVIAGETYNEQFF.

As regards this clonotype: The junction does not match germline at one end; this may be a read error. The rearrangement joins TRBV6-5 to TRBJ2-7, with D perhaps assigned TRBD1 or TRBD2 (5 bases each). Per germline, CDR1 MNHEY and CDR2 SVGAGI. This CDR3 is 13 amino acids long. CDR3 nucleotides: TGTGCCAGCAGTCCCGGGACCCGGTACGAGCAGTTGTTC. It is translated as CASSPGTRYEQLF.